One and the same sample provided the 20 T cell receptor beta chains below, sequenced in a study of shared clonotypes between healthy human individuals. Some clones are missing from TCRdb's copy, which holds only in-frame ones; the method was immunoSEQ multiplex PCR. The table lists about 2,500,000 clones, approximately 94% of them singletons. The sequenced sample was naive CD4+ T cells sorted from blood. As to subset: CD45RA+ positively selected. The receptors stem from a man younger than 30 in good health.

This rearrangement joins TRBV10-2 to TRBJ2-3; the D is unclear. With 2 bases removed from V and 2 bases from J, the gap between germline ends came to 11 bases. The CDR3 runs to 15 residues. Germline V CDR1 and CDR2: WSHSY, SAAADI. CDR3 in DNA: TGCGCCAGCAGTGAGGGGCCCTTTACCACAGATACGCAGTATTTT. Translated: CASSEGPFTTDTQYF.

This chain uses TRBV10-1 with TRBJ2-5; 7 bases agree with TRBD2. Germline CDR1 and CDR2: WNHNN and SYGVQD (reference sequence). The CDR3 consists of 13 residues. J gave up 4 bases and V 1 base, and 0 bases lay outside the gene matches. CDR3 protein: CASSEWGGETQYF. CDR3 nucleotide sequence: TGCGCCAGCAGTGAGTGGGGGGGAGAGACCCAGTACTTC.

The CDR3 loop is CASSPQAAGNTIYF. The CDR3 DNA reads TGTGCCAGCAGCCCACAAGCTGCTGGAAACACCATATATTTT. The chain carries TRBV7-2 and TRBJ1-3; D not certain. Germline values: CDR1 SGHTA, CDR2 FQGNSA. Trimming pared 5 bases from V and 2 bases from J, leaving 10 bases between. The CDR3 extends over 14 amino acids.

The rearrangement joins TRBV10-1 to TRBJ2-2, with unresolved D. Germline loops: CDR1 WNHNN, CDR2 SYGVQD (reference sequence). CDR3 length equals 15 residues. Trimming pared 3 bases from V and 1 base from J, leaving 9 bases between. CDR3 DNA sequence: TGCGCCAGCAGTGAAACCGTGGGGAACACCGGGGAGCTGTTTTTT. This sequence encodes CASSETVGNTGELFF.

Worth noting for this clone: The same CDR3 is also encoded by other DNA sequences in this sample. The CDR3 loop is CASSSPGLAGVNEQFF. CDR3 in DNA: TGTGCCAGCAGCTCACCTGGACTAGCGGGAGTCAATGAGCAGTTCTTC. The V gene is TRBV7-2, the J gene TRBJ2-1; 13 bases agree with TRBD2. The CDR3 has 16 residues. Trimming took 4 bases from V and 6 from J; bases not matched to a gene: 6. CDR1 and CDR2 (germline): SGHTA, FQGNSA.

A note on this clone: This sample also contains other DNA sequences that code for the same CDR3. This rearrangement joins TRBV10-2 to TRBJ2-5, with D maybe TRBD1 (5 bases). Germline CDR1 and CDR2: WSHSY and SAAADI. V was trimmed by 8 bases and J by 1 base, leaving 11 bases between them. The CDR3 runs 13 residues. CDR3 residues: CASSRGFQETQYF. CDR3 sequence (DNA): TGCGCCAGCTCTAGGGGCTTCCAAGAGACCCAGTACTTC.

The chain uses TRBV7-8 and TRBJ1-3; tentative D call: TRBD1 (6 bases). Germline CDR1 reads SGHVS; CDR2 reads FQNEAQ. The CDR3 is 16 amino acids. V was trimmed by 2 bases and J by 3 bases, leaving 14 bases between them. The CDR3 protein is CASSLTRGVGGNTIYF. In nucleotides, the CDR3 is TGTGCCAGCAGCTTAACCAGGGGAGTTGGTGGAAACACCATATATTTT.

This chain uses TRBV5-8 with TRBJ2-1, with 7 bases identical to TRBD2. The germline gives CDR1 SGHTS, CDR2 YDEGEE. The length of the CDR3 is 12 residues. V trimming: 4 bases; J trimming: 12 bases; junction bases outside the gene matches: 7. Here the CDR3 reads CASSPQGGGQFF. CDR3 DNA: TGTGCCAGCAGCCCTCAGGGCGGGGGGCAGTTCTTC.

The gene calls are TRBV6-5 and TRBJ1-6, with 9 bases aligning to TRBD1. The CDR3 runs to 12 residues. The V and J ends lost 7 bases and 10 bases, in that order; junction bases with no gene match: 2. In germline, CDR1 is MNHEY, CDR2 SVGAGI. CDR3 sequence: CASNTGGSPLHF. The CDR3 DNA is TGTGCCAGCAACACAGGGGGCTCACCCCTCCACTTT.

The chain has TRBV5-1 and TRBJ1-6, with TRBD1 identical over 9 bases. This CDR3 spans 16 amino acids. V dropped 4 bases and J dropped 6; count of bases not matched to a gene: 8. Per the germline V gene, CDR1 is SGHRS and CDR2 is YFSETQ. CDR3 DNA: TGCGCCAGCAGCCCCACCCGGACAGGGGTTAATTCACCCCTCCACTTT. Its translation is CASSPTRTGVNSPLHF.

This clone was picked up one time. CDR3 nucleotide sequence: TGTGCCAGCAGCCCCACGATCTCGCCGGGGGAGACCCAGTACTTC. Protein sequence: CASSPTISPGETQYF. The V call is TRBV4-2, the J call TRBJ2-5; TRBD2 is a possible D gene (5 bases). Germline V gives CDR1 LGHNA, CDR2 YNFKEQ. The length of the CDR3 is 15 residues. Deletions cut 4 bases from V and 5 bases from J, with 17 bases between.

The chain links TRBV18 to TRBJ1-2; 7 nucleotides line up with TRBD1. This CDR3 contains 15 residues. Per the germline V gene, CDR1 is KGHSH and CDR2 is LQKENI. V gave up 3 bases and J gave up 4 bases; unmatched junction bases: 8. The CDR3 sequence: CASSPEGQKAYGYTF. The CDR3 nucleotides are TGTGCCAGCTCACCTGAGGGACAGAAGGCCTATGGCTACACCTTC.

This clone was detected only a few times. The CDR3 here is CASSSRIVDEQFF. CDR3 DNA: TGTGCCAGCAGTTCAAGGATTGTCGATGAGCAGTTCTTC. The rearrangement joins TRBV27 to TRBJ2-1; the D is unclear. CDR3 size: 13 residues. V gave up 4 bases and J gave up 8 bases, with 12 bases separating them. Germline V gene data show CDR1 as MNHEY and CDR2 as SMNVEV (reference sequence).

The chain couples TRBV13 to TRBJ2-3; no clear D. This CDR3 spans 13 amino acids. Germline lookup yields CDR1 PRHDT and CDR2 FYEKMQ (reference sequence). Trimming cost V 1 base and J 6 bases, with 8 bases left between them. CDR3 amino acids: CASSLAAHDTQYF. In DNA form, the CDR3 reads TGTGCCAGCAGCTTAGCAGCCCATGATACGCAGTATTTT.

CDR3 coding DNA: TGTGCCAGCAGCTTAGGACTAGCGGGGGGTCGGAACGAGCAGTACTTC. Protein product: CASSLGLAGGRNEQYF. The chain links TRBV11-3 to TRBJ2-7; 13 positions match TRBD2. The trim removed 1 base at V and 5 bases at J, leaving 5 bases unmatched. The CDR3 sequence is 16 residues long. The germline V gene has CDR1 SGHNT and CDR2 YENEEA.

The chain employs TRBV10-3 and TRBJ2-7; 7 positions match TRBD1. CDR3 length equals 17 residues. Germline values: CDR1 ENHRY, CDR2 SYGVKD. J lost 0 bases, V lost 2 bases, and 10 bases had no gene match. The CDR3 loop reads CAISEPPDRVLSYEQYF. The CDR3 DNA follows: TGTGCCATCAGTGAGCCACCCGACAGGGTACTCTCCTACGAGCAGTACTTC.

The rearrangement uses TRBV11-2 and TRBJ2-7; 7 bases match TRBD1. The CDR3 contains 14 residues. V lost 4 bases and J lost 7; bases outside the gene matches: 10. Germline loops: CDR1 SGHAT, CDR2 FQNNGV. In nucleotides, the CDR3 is TGTGCCAGCAGCTCCATCCGGGACAGAGGGGAGCAGTACTTC. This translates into CASSSIRDRGEQYF.

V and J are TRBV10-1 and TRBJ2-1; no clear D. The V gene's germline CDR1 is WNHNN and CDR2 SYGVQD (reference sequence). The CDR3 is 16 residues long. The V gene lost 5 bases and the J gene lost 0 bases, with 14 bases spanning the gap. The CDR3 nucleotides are TGCGCCAGCAGTAGGCCAGACGCGAGCTCCTACAATGAGCAGTTCTTC. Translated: CASSRPDASSYNEQFF.

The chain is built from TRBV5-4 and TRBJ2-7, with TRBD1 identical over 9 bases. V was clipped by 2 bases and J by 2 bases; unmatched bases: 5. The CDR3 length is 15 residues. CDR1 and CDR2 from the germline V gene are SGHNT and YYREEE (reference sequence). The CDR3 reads CASSFTGGSTYEQYF. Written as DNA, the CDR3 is TGTGCCAGCAGCTTTACAGGGGGCTCTACCTACGAGCAGTACTTC.

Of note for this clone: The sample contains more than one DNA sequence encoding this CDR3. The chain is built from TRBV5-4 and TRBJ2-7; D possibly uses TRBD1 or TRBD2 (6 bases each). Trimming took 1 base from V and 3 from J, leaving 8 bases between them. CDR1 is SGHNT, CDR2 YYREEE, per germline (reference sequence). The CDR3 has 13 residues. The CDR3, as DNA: TGTGCCAGCAGCTTGAAGGGGGGCTACGAGCAGTACTTC. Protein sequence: CASSLKGGYEQYF.